A single sample gave rise to the 4 T cell receptor beta chains below, sequenced in a study of cytomegalovirus exposure and HLA in healthy donors. Primers for the PCR totalled 60 Vbeta and 13 Jbeta. Generated by immunoSEQ multiplex PCR, the TCRdb table keeps only in-frame clones and is missing some. The sample holds a few hundred thousand clones, about 83% seen once. Material for sequencing was PBMCs. The source is a woman aged 40 to 55 in good health and CMV-seropositive.

This chain uses TRBV6-5 with TRBJ2-5; a weak D match, TRBD1 (5 bases). The CDR3 loop spans 11 amino acids. V was cut by 7 bases and J by 9 bases, with 12 bases left in between. CDR1 MNHEY and CDR2 SVGAGI come from the germline V gene. CDR3 sequence: CASTSGLAQYF. The CDR3 DNA reads as TGTGCCAGCACCTCAGGGTTGGCCCAGTACTTC.

As DNA, the CDR3 is TGTGCCAGCAGCAAAACCGGGACAGGGAATAGCAATCAGCCCCAGCATTTT. It yields the protein CASSKTGTGNSNQPQHF. The chain couples TRBV7-3 to TRBJ1-5; TRBD1 matches 9 bases. The CDR3 runs to 17 residues. Per the germline V gene, CDR1 is SGHTA and CDR2 is FQGTGA. Germline trimming cut 5 bases from V and 0 bases from J; bases unmatched to any gene: 8.

V is TRBV6-1 and J is TRBJ1-5; 8 bases line up with TRBD1. From germline, CDR1 is MNHNS and CDR2 SASEGT. The CDR3 contains 14 residues. V was clipped by 5 bases and J by 4 bases; unmatched bases: 4. This CDR3 reads CASSMDRDNQPQHF. The CDR3 DNA reads as TGTGCCAGCAGTATGGACAGGGATAATCAGCCCCAGCATTTT.

The chain joins TRBV11-3 to TRBJ2-7; D is unresolved. Trimming took 3 bases from V and 3 from J, leaving 6 bases between them. The CDR3 sequence is 12 residues long. Germline V gives CDR1 SGHNT, CDR2 YENEEA. The CDR3 protein is CASSFGGYEQYF. The CDR3 region has the DNA TGTGCCAGCAGCTTCGGTGGCTACGAGCAGTACTTC.